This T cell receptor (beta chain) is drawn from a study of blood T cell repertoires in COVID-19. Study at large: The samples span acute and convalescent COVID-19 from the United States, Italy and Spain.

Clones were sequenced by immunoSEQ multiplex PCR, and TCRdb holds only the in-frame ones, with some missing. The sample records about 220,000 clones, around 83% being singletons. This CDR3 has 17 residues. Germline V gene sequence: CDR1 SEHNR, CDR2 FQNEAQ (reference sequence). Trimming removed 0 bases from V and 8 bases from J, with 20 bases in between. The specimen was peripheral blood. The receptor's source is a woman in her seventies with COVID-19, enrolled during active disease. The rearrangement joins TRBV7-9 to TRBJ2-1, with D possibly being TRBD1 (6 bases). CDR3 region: CASSLARGRGAYDEQFF. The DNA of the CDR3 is TGTGCCAGCAGCTTAGCGAGGGGCAGGGGCGCTTACGATGAGCAGTTCTTC.